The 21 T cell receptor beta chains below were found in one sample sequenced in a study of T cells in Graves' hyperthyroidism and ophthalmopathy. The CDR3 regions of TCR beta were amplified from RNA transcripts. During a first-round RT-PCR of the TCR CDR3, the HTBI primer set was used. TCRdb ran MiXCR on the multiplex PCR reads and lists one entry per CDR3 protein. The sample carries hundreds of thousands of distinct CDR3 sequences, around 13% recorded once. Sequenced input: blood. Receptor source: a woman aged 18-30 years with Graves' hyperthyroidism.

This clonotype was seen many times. CDR3 protein: CASSFWEFTDTQYF. Written as DNA, the CDR3 is TGTGCCAGCAGCTTCTGGGAGTTCACAGATACGCAGTATTTT. The chain couples TRBV7-2 to TRBJ2-3; the D gene is possibly TRBD2 (5 bases). V gave up 3 bases and J gave up 2 bases, with 9 bases separating them. The CDR3 is made up of 14 amino acids. Looked up from germline, CDR1 is SGHTA and CDR2 is FQGNSA.

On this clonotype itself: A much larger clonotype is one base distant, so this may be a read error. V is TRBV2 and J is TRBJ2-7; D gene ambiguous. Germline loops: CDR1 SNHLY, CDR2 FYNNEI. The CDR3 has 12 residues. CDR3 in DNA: TGTGCCGGCAGTGAACAAGGCTACGAGCAGTACTTC. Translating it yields CAGSEQGYEQYF.

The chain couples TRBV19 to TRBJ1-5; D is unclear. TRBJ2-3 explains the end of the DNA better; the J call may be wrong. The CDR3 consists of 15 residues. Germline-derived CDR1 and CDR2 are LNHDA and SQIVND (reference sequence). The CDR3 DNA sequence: TGTGCCAGTAGTATAGCCCTCGGATTCTATCAGCCCCAGTATTTT. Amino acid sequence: CASSIALGFYQPQYF.

The CDR3 is CASSQGGLHAGELFF. The CDR3 DNA reads TGTGCCAGCAGCCAGGGGGGACTCCACGCTGGGGAGCTGTTTTTT. The V gene is TRBV9, the J gene TRBJ2-2, with a weak D call TRBD1 (7 bases). The CDR3 is made up of 15 amino acids. V lost 4 bases and J lost 8, with 18 bases in between. Germline CDR1 and CDR2: SGDLS and YYNGEE.

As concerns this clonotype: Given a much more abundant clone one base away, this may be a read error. As DNA, the CDR3 is TGTGCCAGCAGTTTAACACGCCGGGACGCGGGAGACGAGCAGTACTTC. Translated, it gives CASSLTRRDAGDEQYF. The chain uses TRBV7-9 and TRBJ2-7; TRBD2 agrees at 7 bases. Germline CDR1 and CDR2: SEHNR and FQNEAQ (reference sequence). The CDR3 has 16 amino acids. J gave up 5 bases and V 6 bases, and 16 bases lay outside the gene matches.

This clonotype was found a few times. CDR3 nucleotides: TGTGCCAGCAGCTTAGAGGGCAGCCTTCTCCGGAACGAGCAGTACTTC. This codes for CASSLEGSLLRNEQYF. J is TRBJ2-7 and V is TRBV7-9; D unresolved. Trimming cost V 1 base and J 5 bases, with 18 bases left between them. The CDR3 contains 16 residues. Looked up from germline, CDR1 is SEHNR and CDR2 is FQNEAQ (reference sequence). The entire variable domain, with the rest obtained from reference TRBV7-9 and TRBJ2-7, is as follows: DTGVSQNPRHKITKRGQNVTFRCDPISEHNRLYWYRQTLGQGPEFLTYFQNEAQLEKSRLLSDRFSAERPKGSFSTLEIQRTEQGDSAMYLCASSLEGSLLRNEQYFGPGTRLTVT.

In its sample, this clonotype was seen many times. The CDR3, as DNA: TGTGCCAGCAGCTTAGCGCCGACACGATTCTCCACAGATACGCAGTATTTT. Amino acid sequence: CASSLAPTRFSTDTQYF. The gene calls are TRBV7-9 and TRBJ2-3; no definite D call. This CDR3 is built from 17 residues. The germline gives CDR1 SEHNR, CDR2 FQNEAQ (reference sequence). Trimming pared 0 bases from V and 2 bases from J, leaving 15 bases between.

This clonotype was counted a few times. The CDR3 nucleotides read TGTGCCAGCAGTTTCCCTAGAGAGGGACTGCGGATCACTGAAGCTTTCTTT. Its protein product is CASSFPREGLRITEAFF. V and J are TRBV12-3 or TRBV12-4 and TRBJ1-1; a weak D match, TRBD1 (5 bases). The CDR3 is 17 amino acids. V lost 3 bases to trimming and J lost 4 bases, with 21 bases between them.

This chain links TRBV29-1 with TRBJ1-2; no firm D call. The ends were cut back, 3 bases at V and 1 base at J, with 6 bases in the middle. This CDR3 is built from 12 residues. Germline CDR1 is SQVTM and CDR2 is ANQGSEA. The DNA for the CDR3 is TGCAGCGTTGAGGCGGGTAACTATGGCTACACCTTC. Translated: CSVEAGNYGYTF.

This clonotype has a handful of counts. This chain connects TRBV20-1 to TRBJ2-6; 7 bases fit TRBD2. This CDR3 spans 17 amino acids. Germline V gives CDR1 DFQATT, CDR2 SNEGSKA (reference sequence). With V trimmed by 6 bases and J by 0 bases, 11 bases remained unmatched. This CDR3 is CSASVGRVPSGANVLTF. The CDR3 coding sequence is TGCAGTGCCTCAGTAGGGAGGGTGCCCTCTGGGGCCAACGTCCTGACTTTC.

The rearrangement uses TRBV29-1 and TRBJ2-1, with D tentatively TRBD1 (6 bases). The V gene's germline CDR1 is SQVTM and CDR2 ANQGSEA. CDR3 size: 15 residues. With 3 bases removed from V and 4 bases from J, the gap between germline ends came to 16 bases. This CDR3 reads CSVDWGRLFYNEQFF. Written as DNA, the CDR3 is TGCAGCGTTGATTGGGGGCGCCTTTTTTACAATGAGCAGTTCTTC.

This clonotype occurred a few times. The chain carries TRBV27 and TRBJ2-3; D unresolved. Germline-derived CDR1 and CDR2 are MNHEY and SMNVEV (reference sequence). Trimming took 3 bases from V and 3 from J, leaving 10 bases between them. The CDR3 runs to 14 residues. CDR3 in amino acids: CASSFTRLTDTQYF. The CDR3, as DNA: TGTGCCAGCAGTTTCACCCGGTTGACAGATACGCAGTATTTT.

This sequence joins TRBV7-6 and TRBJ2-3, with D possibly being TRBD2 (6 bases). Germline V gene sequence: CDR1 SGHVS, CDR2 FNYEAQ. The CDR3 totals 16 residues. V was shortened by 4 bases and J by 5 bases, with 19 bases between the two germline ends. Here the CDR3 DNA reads TGTGCCAGCAGCTCGGCTAGCGCGCGACTTGGAGATACGCAGTATTTT. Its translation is CASSSASARLGDTQYF.

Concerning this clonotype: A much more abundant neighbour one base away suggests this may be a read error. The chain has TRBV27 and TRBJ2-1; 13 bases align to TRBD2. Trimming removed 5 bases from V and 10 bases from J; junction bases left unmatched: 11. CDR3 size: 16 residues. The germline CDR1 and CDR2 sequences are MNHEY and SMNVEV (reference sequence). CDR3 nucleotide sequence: TGTGCCAGCAGTCCCTGGACTAGCGGGGGAACCCACGAGCAGTTCTTC. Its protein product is CASSPWTSGGTHEQFF.

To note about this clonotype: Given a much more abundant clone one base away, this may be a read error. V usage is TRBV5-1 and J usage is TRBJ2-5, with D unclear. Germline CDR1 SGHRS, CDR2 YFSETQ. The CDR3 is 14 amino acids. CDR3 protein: CANSLDLSSETQYF. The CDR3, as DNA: TGCGCCAACAGCTTGGATCTTTCTTCAGAGACCCAGTACTTC.

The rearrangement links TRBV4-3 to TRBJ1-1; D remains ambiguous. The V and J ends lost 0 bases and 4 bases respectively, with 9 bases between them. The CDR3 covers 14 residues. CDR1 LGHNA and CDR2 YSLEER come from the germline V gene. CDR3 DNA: TGCGCCAGCAGCCAAGAGGGCCACGGCACTGAAGCTTTCTTT. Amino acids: CASSQEGHGTEAFF.

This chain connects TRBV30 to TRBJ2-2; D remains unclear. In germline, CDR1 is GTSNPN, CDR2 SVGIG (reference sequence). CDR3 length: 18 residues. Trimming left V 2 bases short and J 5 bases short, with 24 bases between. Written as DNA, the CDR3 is TGTGCCTGGAGTTCTCGATGGACCCACCCGCAACCTACCGGGGAGCTGTTTTTT. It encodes CAWSSRWTHPQPTGELFF.

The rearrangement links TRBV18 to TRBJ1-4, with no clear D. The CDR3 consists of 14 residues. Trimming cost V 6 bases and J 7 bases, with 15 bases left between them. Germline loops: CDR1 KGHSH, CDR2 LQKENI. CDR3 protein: CASSPDGGIEKLFF. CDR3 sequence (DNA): TGTGCCAGCTCGCCCGACGGCGGAATTGAAAAACTGTTTTTT. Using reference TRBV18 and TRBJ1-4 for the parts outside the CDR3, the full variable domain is NAGVMQNPRHLVRRRGQEARLRCSPMKGHSHVYWYRQLPEEGLKFMVYLQKENIIDESGMPKERFSAEFPKEGPSILRIQQVVRGDSAAYFCASSPDGGIEKLFFGSGTQLSVL.

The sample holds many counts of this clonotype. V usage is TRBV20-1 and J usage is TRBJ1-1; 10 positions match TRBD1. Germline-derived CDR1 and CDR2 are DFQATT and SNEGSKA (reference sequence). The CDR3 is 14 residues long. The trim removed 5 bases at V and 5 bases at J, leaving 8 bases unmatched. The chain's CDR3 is CSASRTGGRTEAFF. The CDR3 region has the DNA TGCAGTGCTTCCCGGACAGGGGGTCGGACTGAAGCTTTCTTT.

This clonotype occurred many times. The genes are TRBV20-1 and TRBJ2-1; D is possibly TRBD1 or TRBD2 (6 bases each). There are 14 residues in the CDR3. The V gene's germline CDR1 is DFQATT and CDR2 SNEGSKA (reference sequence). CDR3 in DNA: TGCAGCGCCTTAGGGGGAGGAATAGGGAGTGAGCAGTTCTTC. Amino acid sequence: CSALGGGIGSEQFF.

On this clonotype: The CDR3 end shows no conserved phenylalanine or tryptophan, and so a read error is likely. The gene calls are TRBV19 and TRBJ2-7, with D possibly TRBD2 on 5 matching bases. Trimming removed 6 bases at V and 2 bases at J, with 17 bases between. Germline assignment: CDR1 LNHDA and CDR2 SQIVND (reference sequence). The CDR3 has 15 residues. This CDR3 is CASRFSGIAPYEQYS. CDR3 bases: TGTGCCAGTAGATTCTCCGGGATAGCTCCCTACGAGCAGTACTCC.